This TCR beta chain was identified in a study of blood T cells in healthy people across ages. Broader study findings: Measured against age, TCR beta diversity per million T cells decreased in a roughly linear manner. Lack of knowledge of donor CMV status possibly confounded expanded clonotype changes.

Researchers isolated at least 6.5 million PBMCs per sample. A word on this clonotype: Its cognate antigen is unknown. A much larger clone lies one base from this, so it may be a read error.

With a J-beta primer mix and a sample-barcoded 5' primer, a second PCR ran 7 to 11 cycles. Every single cDNA molecule received a tag from a template-switch adaptor with 12 random nucleotides. TCRdb passed the 5' RACE reads through MiXCR, listing each CDR3 protein once. The table shows approximately 1.5 million distinct CDR3 sequences, with around 36% occurring only once. Sequenced material: blood. This clonotype was sampled from a woman aged 25 to 39 in good health.

In DNA, the CDR3 is TGTGCCAGCAGTGATGAGCTCAGTAATTCACCCCTCCACTTT. Encoded protein: CASSDELSNSPLHF. The rearrangement uses TRBV2 and TRBJ1-6, with no clear D. V was shortened by 3 bases and J by 6 bases, with 9 bases between the two germline ends. Germline V gene sequence: CDR1 SNHLY, CDR2 FYNNEI. The CDR3 contains 14 residues.